This T cell receptor (beta chain) was recorded in a study of CD8 T cells in Susac syndrome. Study background: Among the sequenced Susac syndrome patients, roughly six had active disease while 8 or 9 were in remission. Findings of the study overall: Total CD8+ repertoires held sixteen Susac-specific public clones, while CD8+ TEMRA repertoires held about five.

TCR beta from blood CD8+ and CD4+ T cells was sequenced. The diagnostic criteria for definite or probable disease, as recently defined, were met by the patients with Susac syndrome. With regard to this clonotype: Its antigen is currently unknown.

With random hexamers, reverse transcription was performed on about 0.5 to 1 ug of RNA. TCRdb reanalysed the immunoSEQ multiplex PCR reads using MiXCR and keeps one entry per CDR3 protein. Of roughly 190,000 distinct CDR3 sequences in the sample, more than 85% were seen once. Trimming cost V 6 bases and J 1 base; bases outside gene matches: 10. The length of the CDR3 is 18 residues. Germline V gene sequence: CDR1 SGHVS, CDR2 FQNEAQ. This TCR derives from a human donor with Susac syndrome. The gene calls are TRBV7-8 and TRBJ2-4, with 12 bases that match TRBD2. The specimen was CD8+ T cells from PBMCs. The CDR3: CASSLAGGPISAKNIQYF. CDR3 in DNA: TGTGCCAGCAGTCTAGCGGGAGGGCCGATTTCGGCCAAAAACATTCAGTACTTC.